This TCR beta chain was identified in a study of patients and donors after allogeneic stem cell transplantation. MiXCR, run by TCRdb on the RT-PCR reads, gives a single entry per CDR3 protein. The sample holds about 150,000 distinct CDR3 sequences; roughly 35% are singletons and the top ten take around 50%. This clonotype was seen more than once but under ten times. The clonotype originates from a human donor who was either an allogeneic HSCT recipient or a stem cell or donor lymphocyte infusion donor (not recorded which). It is not recorded whose cells these are; they may come from a transplant donor. Sequenced input: blood, either unsorted or a sorted T cell fraction (not recorded which).

In DNA, the CDR3 is TGTGCCAGCAGCTTATATGGGACGGGGAAAATCACAGATACGCAGTATTTT. It is translated as CASSLYGTGKITDTQYF. The chain carries TRBV7-2 and TRBJ2-3, with D perhaps being TRBD1 or TRBD2 (5 bases each). V was cut by 2 bases and J by 2 bases, with 17 bases left in between. The CDR3 loop spans 17 amino acids. In germline, CDR1 is SGHTA, CDR2 FQGNSA.